This T cell receptor beta chain derives from a study of T cells after yellow fever vaccination. Study-wide background: SMART-Seq v4 Ultra Low Input prepared the low-cell-number fractions.

This clonotype was observed a few times. Its target is not known. Germline-derived CDR1 and CDR2 are LNHDA and SQIVND (reference sequence). V lost 4 bases and J 6 bases, leaving 19 bases between the germline ends. This CDR3 comprises 15 residues. Study-wide results and caveats: It was a small share of clonotypes that appeared in both CD4 and CD8 compartments. Subsequent booster samples again held most clones from primary vaccination (around 96% CD4, approximately 85% CD8). Abundant clonotypes from the bulk population could contaminate FACS-sorted repertoires.

Each CDR3 protein gets one entry after TCRdb re-called the 5' RACE reads with MiXCR. The table records about 630,000 distinct CDR3 sequences, about 12% of them present only once. J is TRBJ2-7 and V is TRBV19; D not certain. This material consisted of PBMCs, taken on the day of the yellow fever booster vaccination. The receptor was isolated from a man aged 25-45 years who received the YFV17D yellow fever vaccine. The CDR3 bases are TGTGCCAGTAGTACTGACCCCCTGCCCTCCGCCGAGCAGTACTTC. Encoded protein: CASSTDPLPSAEQYF.